What follows is one T cell receptor (beta chain) and its context. What it recognizes is unknown. A read error may account for a junction end that differs from germline. Total RNA and DNA came together from approximately 20-30 mg of bulk tissue without cell sorting. This specimen comes from a study of tumor-infiltrating lymphocytes in primary liver carcinoma. Background on the study: Tissue type made little difference to sample yields of roughly 3.65 to 7.13 million productive TCRbeta reads. General study results and limits: Relative to blood, tumors carried a significantly larger fraction of the repertoire in their top 250 clones (p = 0.039). Researchers report that only about 7.5-24% of top clones turned up in all five tumor regions.

CDR3 length equals 14 residues. Germline CDR1 MDHEN, CDR2 SYDVKM. Production of TCR beta cDNA used around 500 ng total RNA together with a constant-region primer. The TCR beta library was amplified through three nested multiplex PCR rounds in a modified ARM-PCR procedure. Use of TRBV1-TRBV30 forward primers with a C-beta reverse primer characterized the first two PCR rounds, which lasted nine to eleven cycles each. TCRdb processed the multiplex PCR reads anew with MiXCR; each CDR3 protein has one entry. This sample carries roughly 120,000 distinct CDR3 sequences, 55% to 75% of them seen once, and the ten largest clones take approximately 10%.

Material for sequencing was liver tumor tissue from sampling region 1. Subset defined: tumor region T1, superior pole. This sequence was found in a woman aged 55-70 years with primary liver carcinoma and hepatitis B virus infection. The rearrangement joins TRBV28 to TRBJ2-3, with 7 bases matching TRBD2. The CDR3 loop is CACSLGGSTDTQYF. In nucleotides, the CDR3 is TGTGCCTGCAGTTTGGGGGGGAGCACAGATACGCAGTATTTT.